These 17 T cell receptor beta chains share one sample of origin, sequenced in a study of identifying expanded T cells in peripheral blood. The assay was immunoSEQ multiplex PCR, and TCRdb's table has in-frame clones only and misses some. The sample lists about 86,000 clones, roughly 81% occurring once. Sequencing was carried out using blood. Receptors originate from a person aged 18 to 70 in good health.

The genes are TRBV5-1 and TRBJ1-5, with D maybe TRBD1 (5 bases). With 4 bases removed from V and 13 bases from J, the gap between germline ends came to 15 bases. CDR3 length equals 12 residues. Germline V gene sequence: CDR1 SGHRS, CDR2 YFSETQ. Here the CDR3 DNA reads TGCGCCAGCAGCGCTGACAGCGGCGAACAGCATTTT. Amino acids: CASSADSGEQHF. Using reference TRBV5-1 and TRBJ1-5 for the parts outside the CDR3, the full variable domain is KAGVTQTPRYLIKTRGQQVTLSCSPISGHRSVSWYQQTPGQGLQFLFEYFSETQRNKGNFPGRFSGRQFSNSRSEMNVSTLELGDSALYLCASSADSGEQHFGDGTRLSIL.

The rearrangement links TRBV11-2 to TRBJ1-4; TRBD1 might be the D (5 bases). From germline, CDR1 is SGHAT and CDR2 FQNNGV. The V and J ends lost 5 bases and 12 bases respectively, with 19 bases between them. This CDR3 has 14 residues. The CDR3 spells CASSRNVGPPELFF. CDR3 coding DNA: TGTGCCAGCAGCCGAAATGTGGGGCCCCCAGAACTGTTTTTT.

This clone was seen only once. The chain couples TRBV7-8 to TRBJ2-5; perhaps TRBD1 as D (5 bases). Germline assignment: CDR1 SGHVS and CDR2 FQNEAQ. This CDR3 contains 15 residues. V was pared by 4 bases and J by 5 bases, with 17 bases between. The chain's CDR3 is CASSSRGRFPETQYF. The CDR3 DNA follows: TGTGCCAGCAGCTCAAGGGGCAGATTTCCCGAGACCCAGTACTTC.

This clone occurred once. DNA of the CDR3: TGCGCCAGCAGCTTGGGGGCTAGCGGGGACACAGATACGCAGTATTTT. As protein: CASSLGASGDTDTQYF. The chain links TRBV5-1 to TRBJ2-3; TRBD2 aligns across 9 bases. Unmatched junction bases numbered 4, after V lost 0 bases and J lost 2 bases. CDR1 is SGHRS and CDR2 is YFSETQ in the germline V gene. This CDR3 has 16 residues.

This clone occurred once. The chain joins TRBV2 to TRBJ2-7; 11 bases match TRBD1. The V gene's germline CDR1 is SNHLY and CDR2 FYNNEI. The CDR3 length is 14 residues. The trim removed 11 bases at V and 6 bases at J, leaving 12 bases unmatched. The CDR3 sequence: CASQGGQGAVEQYF. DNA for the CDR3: TGTGCCTCCCAGGGTGGACAGGGGGCTGTCGAGCAGTACTTC.

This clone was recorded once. CDR3 in amino acids: CASSLARLTDTQYF. The CDR3, as DNA: TGTGCCAGCAGCTTGGCCAGGCTCACAGATACGCAGTATTTT. The V and J genes are TRBV11-2 and TRBJ2-3; no definite D call. Germline assignment: CDR1 SGHAT and CDR2 FQNNGV. Trimming took off 3 bases at V and 2 bases at J, with 9 bases between the two ends. CDR3 length: 14 amino acids. Together with reference TRBV11-2 and TRBJ2-3, the CDR3 gives the full variable domain: EAGVAQSPRYKIIEKRQSVAFWCNPISGHATLYWYQQILGQGPKLLIQFQNNGVVDDSQLPKDRFSAERLKGVDSTLKIQPAKLEDSAVYLCASSLARLTDTQYFGPGTRLTVL.

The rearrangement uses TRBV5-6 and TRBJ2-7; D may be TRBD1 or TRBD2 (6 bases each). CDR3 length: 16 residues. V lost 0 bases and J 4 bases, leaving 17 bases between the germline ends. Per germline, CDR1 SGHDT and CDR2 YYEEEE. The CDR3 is CASSLGGAPLLYEQYF. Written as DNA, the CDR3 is TGTGCCAGCAGCTTGGGGGGGGCCCCCCTATTGTACGAGCAGTACTTC.

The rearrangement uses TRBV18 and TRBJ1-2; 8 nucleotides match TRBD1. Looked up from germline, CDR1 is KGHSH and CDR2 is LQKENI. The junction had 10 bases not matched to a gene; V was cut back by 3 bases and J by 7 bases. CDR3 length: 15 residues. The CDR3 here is CASSPPGTGLSGYTF. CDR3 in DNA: TGTGCCAGCTCACCGCCAGGGACAGGCCTTTCTGGCTACACCTTC.

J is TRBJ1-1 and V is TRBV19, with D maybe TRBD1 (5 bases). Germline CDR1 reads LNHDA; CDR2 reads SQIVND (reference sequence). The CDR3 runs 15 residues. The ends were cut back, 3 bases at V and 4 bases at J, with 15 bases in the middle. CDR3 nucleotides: TGTGCCAGTAGTATTGGAGGGCAGGGATCCACTGAAGCTTTCTTT. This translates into CASSIGGQGSTEAFF.

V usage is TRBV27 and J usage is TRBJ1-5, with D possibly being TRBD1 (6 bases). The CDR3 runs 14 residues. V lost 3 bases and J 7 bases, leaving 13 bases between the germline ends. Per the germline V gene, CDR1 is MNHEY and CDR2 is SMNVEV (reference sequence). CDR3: CASSFWGAGQPQHF. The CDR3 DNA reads TGTGCCAGCAGTTTCTGGGGGGCCGGGCAGCCCCAGCATTTT.

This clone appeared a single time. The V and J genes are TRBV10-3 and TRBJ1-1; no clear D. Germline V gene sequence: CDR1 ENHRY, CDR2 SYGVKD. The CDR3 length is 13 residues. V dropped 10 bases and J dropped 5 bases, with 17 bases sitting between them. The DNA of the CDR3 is TGTGCCACCAACATTCGAGGAGGGACTGAAGCTTTCTTT. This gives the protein CATNIRGGTEAFF.

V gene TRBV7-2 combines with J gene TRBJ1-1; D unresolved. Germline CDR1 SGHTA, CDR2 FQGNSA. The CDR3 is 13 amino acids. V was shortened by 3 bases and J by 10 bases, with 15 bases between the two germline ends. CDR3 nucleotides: TGTGCCAGCAGCTTTTCAAGCGGATCGGCAGCTTTCTTT. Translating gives CASSFSSGSAAFF.

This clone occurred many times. The CDR3 region has the DNA TGTGCCAGCAGCTTGCAGGGGGCCATGGAAGCTTTCTTT. This gives the protein CASSLQGAMEAFF. V gene TRBV5-8 combines with J gene TRBJ1-1; TRBD1 matches at 8 bases. The CDR3 runs 13 residues. With V trimmed by 1 base and J by 8 bases, 4 bases remained unmatched. Germline V lookup: CDR1 SGHTS, CDR2 YDEGEE. The variable domain in full, completed from reference TRBV5-8 and TRBJ1-1, reads EAGVTQSPTHLIKTRGQQATLRCSPISGHTSVYWYQQALGLGLQFLLWYDEGEERNRGNFPPRFSGRQFPNYSSELNVNALELEDSALYLCASSLQGAMEAFFGQGTRLTVV.

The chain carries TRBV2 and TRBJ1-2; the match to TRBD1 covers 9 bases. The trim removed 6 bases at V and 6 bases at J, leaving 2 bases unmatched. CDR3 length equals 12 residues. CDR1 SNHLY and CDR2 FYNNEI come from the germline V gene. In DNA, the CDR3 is TGTGCCAGCAGGGGACAGGGAAATGGCTACACCTTC. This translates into CASRGQGNGYTF.

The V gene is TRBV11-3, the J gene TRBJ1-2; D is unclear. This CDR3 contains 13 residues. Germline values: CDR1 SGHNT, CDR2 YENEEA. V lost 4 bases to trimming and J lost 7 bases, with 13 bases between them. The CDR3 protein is CASSSSNVGGYTF. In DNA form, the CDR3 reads TGTGCCAGCAGCTCGTCGAATGTGGGTGGCTACACCTTC.

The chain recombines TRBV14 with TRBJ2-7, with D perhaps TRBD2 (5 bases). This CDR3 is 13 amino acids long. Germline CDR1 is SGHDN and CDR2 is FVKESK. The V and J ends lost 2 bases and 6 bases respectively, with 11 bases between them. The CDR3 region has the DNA TGTGCCAGCAGCCAATCGGTGAGGGTCGAGCAGTACTTC. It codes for CASSQSVRVEQYF.

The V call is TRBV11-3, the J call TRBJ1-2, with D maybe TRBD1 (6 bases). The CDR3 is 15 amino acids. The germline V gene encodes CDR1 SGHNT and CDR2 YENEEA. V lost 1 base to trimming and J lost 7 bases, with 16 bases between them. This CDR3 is CASSLASSGDGGYTF. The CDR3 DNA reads TGTGCCAGCAGCTTAGCTTCGTCAGGGGATGGTGGCTACACCTTC.